The sample holds one count of the clone carrying this TCR beta chain. The data stem from a study of T cell responses to AZD1222 COVID-19 vaccine. V trimming: 1 base; J trimming: 9 bases; junction bases outside the gene matches: 5. This CDR3 spans 15 amino acids. In germline, CDR1 is SGHTA, CDR2 FQGNSA. TCRdb's copy holds only in-frame clones and misses some; the assay was immunoSEQ multiplex PCR. The sample holds approximately 140,000 clones, 80% to 95% seen once. This receptor was identified in an adult who received the AZD1222 COVID-19 vaccine. The chain links TRBV7-2 to TRBJ2-1, with 11 bases fitting TRBD2. Specimen: peripheral blood, collected 28 days after the second AZD1222 dose. The CDR3 sequence is CASSLELAGDREQFF. Written as DNA, the CDR3 is TGTGCCAGCAGCTTAGAACTAGCGGGAGACCGTGAGCAGTTCTTC. Together with reference TRBV7-2 and TRBJ2-1, the CDR3 gives the full variable domain: GAGVSQSPSNKVTEKGKDVELRCDPISGHTALYWYRQSLGQGLEFLIYFQGNSAPDKSGLPSDRFSAERTGGSVSTLTIQRTQQEDSAVYLCASSLELAGDREQFFGPGTRLTVL.